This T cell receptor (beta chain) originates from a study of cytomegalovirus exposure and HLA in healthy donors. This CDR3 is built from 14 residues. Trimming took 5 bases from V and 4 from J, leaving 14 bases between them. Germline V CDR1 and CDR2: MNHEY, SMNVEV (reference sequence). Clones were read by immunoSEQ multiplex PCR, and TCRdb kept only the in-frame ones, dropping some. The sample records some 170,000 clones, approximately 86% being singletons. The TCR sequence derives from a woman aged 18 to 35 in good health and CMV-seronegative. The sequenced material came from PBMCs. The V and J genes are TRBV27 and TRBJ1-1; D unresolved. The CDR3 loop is CASSLFRDATEAFF. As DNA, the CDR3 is TGTGCCAGCAGTCTATTCCGGGATGCCACTGAAGCTTTCTTT.